The rows below give T cell receptor beta chains drawn from one sample of a study of T cells in Graves' hyperthyroidism and ophthalmopathy. TCRdb called the multiplex PCR reads again in MiXCR, with one record for every CDR3 protein. The repertoire holds about 420,000 distinct CDR3 sequences, with approximately 14% as singletons. Specimen: blood. The origin of the receptors is a young woman with Graves' hyperthyroidism. Each CDR3 is given without its conserved first and last residue. The order of the fields is CDR3 length, V gene, J gene, CDR3 protein.

>11|TRBV28|TRBJ2-1
ASGSGVRYEQF
>13|TRBV7-9|TRBJ1-4
ASSPPGTLEEKLF
>13|TRBV6-2/TRBV6-3|TRBJ2-1
ASSYLRSGYNEQF
>10|TRBV20-1|TRBJ2-4
SARGQGDIQY
>12|TRBV20-1|TRBJ2-7
SASRGEGPYEQY
>12|TRBV20-1|TRBJ2-7
SARDHPAIYEQY
>11|TRBV20-1|TRBJ2-3
SAASGPTDTQY
>17|TRBV27|TRBJ2-3
ASSLSPPSRTGPTDTQY
>11|TRBV11-2|TRBJ1-1
ASSLRGAAGAF
>11|TRBV12-3/TRBV12-4|TRBJ2-3
ASSLKRTDTQY
>13|TRBV28|TRBJ1-2
ASSPSRTATYGYT
>14|TRBV9|TRBJ1-1
ASSVGGQSWDTEAF
>11|TRBV5-1|TRBJ1-6
ASSPTKNSPLH
>12|TRBV30|TRBJ2-6
AWDHLSGANVLT
>14|TRBV19|TRBJ2-1
ASSPSARGRSNEQF
>11|TRBV28|TRBJ2-3
ASSFSGRDTQY
>12|TRBV9|TRBJ2-7
ASSVGEGSYEQY
>10|TRBV20-1|TRBJ2-3
SASHLGDTRY
>14|TRBV12-3/TRBV12-4|TRBJ1-5
ASSTTGIVSNQPQH
>14|TRBV20-1|TRBJ2-5
SARTSWGQRLETQY
>11|TRBV30|TRBJ2-1
AWSGGLYNEQF
>11|TRBV30|TRBJ2-7
AWSLLAGYEQY
>12|TRBV11-1|TRBJ2-1
ASSLIEKGLEQF